Below, 17 T cell receptor beta chains from the same sample are listed, as sequenced in a study of shared clonotypes between healthy human individuals. Method: immunoSEQ multiplex PCR; TCRdb's copy keeps in-frame clones and lacks some. The sample includes more than 2 million clones, 93% of them seen just once. Cells designated naive CD8 were CD45RO-negative and were positively selected for CCR7, with terminally differentiated effector memory CD45RA+ cells excluded. Sequencing was carried out using naive CD8+ T cells from PBMCs. The receptors stem from a man in his late teens or twenties in good health. Some clones in this sample may be carry-over from other donors' samples.

In nucleotides, the CDR3 is TGTGCCAGCAGCTTAGCGCCGGGCACCTACGAGCAGTACTTC. It specifies CASSLAPGTYEQYF. The chain carries TRBV7-9 and TRBJ2-7; no clear D. The CDR3 runs 14 residues. The germline V and J ends were trimmed by 0 bases and 2 bases, with 8 bases remaining between them. The germline V gene has CDR1 SEHNR and CDR2 FQNEAQ (reference sequence).

The chain recombines TRBV2 with TRBJ1-2; D is uncertain. The germline CDR1 and CDR2 sequences are SNHLY and FYNNEI. The CDR3 covers 14 residues. V shed 3 bases and J shed 8 bases, with 16 bases lying between them. CDR3 loop: CASSEILAVVGYTF. CDR3 sequence (DNA): TGTGCCAGCAGTGAGATTCTTGCGGTTGTCGGCTACACCTTC.

This chain uses TRBV27 with TRBJ2-3; 10 bases line up with TRBD2. Germline CDR1 and CDR2: MNHEY and SMNVEV (reference sequence). With 5 bases clipped from V and 4 bases from J, the junction kept 9 bases outside the gene matches. CDR3 length equals 16 residues. CDR3 protein: CASSRLLAGVADTQYF. CDR3 DNA sequence: TGTGCCAGCAGTCGCCTTCTAGCGGGAGTGGCAGATACGCAGTATTTT.

This chain joins TRBV19 and TRBJ1-1; D may be TRBD1 (5 bases). V lost 0 bases to trimming and J lost 0 bases, with 17 bases between them. The CDR3 extends over 18 amino acids. Germline V gene sequence: CDR1 LNHDA, CDR2 SQIVND (reference sequence). This chain's CDR3 is CASSIDQRRQKMNTEAFF. CDR3 sequence (DNA): TGTGCCAGTAGTATAGATCAGCGAAGACAGAAGATGAACACTGAAGCTTTCTTT.

As regards this clone: The same CDR3 also results from other DNA sequences found in this sample. The V and J genes are TRBV28 and TRBJ1-5; perhaps TRBD1 as D (6 bases). Germline V CDR1 and CDR2: MDHEN, SYDVKM. The V gene lost 2 bases and the J gene lost 3 bases, with 11 bases spanning the gap. The CDR3 has 15 residues. The DNA for the CDR3 is TGTGCCAGCAGTTTAAACAGGGCGCCCAATCAGCCCCAGCATTTT. Encoded protein: CASSLNRAPNQPQHF.

This clone appeared a few times. The rearrangement uses TRBV9 and TRBJ1-1; TRBD1 matches 8 bases. Trimming removed 0 bases from V and 0 bases from J; junction bases left unmatched: 7. Germline V gives CDR1 SGDLS, CDR2 YYNGEE. This CDR3 comprises 17 residues. This chain's CDR3 is CASSVVDRGILNTEAFF. As DNA, the CDR3 is TGTGCCAGCAGCGTAGTTGACAGGGGCATCTTGAACACTGAAGCTTTCTTT.

V is TRBV28 and J is TRBJ2-1; TRBD2 aligns across 9 bases. CDR3 length equals 13 residues. V lost 3 bases and J lost 8; bases outside the gene matches: 2. The V gene's germline CDR1 is MDHEN and CDR2 SYDVKM. The chain's CDR3 is CASSFPSGDEQFF. The CDR3 nucleotides are TGTGCCAGCAGTTTCCCTAGCGGGGATGAGCAGTTCTTC.

This clone was seen only once. The V and J genes are TRBV7-9 and TRBJ1-1; 7 bases are a match to TRBD1. Germline CDR1 reads SEHNR; CDR2 reads FQNEAQ (reference sequence). This CDR3 has 13 residues. V lost 5 bases to trimming and J lost 11 bases; unmatched junction nucleotides: 11. CDR3 coding DNA: TGTGCCAGCAGCCCGTATGAACAGGGGATGGCTTTCTTT. Translated, it gives CASSPYEQGMAFF.

The V and J genes are TRBV18 and TRBJ2-1, with 8 bases fitting TRBD2. Germline trimming cut 3 bases from V and 2 bases from J; bases unmatched to any gene: 3. CDR1 KGHSH and CDR2 LQKENI come from the germline V gene. The CDR3 has 15 amino acids. The CDR3 region is CASSPPSGPYNEQFF. The CDR3 DNA sequence: TGTGCCAGCTCACCGCCTAGCGGGCCCTACAATGAGCAGTTCTTC.

This clone was seen more than once but under ten times. Different DNA sequences within this sample yield the same CDR3. The CDR3 DNA follows: TGTGCCAGCAGCGTAGGGGACTCCTCCTACGAGCAGTACTTC. Its protein product is CASSVGDSSYEQYF. The chain is built from TRBV9 and TRBJ2-7; possibly TRBD2 for D (6 bases). Germline V gene sequence: CDR1 SGDLS, CDR2 YYNGEE. CDR3 length: 14 amino acids. Trimming shortened V by 0 bases and J by 0 bases, and 7 bases separated the two germline ends.

The chain employs TRBV5-6 and TRBJ2-1; 11 nucleotides agree with TRBD2. The junction had 12 bases not matched to a gene; V was cut back by 4 bases and J by 0 bases. The V gene's germline CDR1 is SGHDT and CDR2 YYEEEE. The CDR3 length is 19 residues. The CDR3 is CASSGGLAGLPSSYNEQFF. As DNA, the CDR3 is TGTGCCAGCAGCGGAGGACTAGCGGGCTTACCGAGCTCCTACAATGAGCAGTTCTTC.

This clone was counted once. The gene calls are TRBV28 and TRBJ2-7, with D unclear. CDR1 and CDR2 (germline): MDHEN, SYDVKM. V was trimmed by 10 bases and J by 0 bases, leaving 13 bases between them. The CDR3 spans 13 residues. The CDR3 region is CATTVGGSYEQYF. The CDR3, as DNA: TGTGCCACCACAGTGGGCGGCTCCTACGAGCAGTACTTC.

This clone was counted a few times. The sample carries other DNA sequences with the same CDR3. V and J are TRBV7-9 and TRBJ1-1; D not certain. Germline V lookup: CDR1 SEHNR, CDR2 FQNEAQ (reference sequence). Trimming left V 6 bases short and J 5 bases short, with 7 bases between. This CDR3 has 11 residues. The CDR3 DNA reads TGTGCCAGCAGTTCCGGGACTGAAGCTTTCTTT. Amino acid sequence: CASSSGTEAFF. Using reference TRBV7-9 and TRBJ1-1 for the parts outside the CDR3, the full variable domain is DTGVSQNPRHKITKRGQNVTFRCDPISEHNRLYWYRQTLGQGPEFLTYFQNEAQLEKSRLLSDRFSAERPKGSFSTLEIQRTEQGDSAMYLCASSSGTEAFFGQGTRLTVV.

This chain joins TRBV7-9 and TRBJ2-7, with 9 bases fitting TRBD1. The CDR3 is 16 residues long. Germline V gives CDR1 SEHNR, CDR2 FQNEAQ (reference sequence). V dropped 3 bases and J dropped 0; count of bases not matched to a gene: 6. Here the CDR3 DNA reads TGTGCCAGCAGCTTCCTAGGGACAGGGAGCTCCTACGAGCAGTACTTC. Its translation is CASSFLGTGSSYEQYF.

This clone was observed a single time. This may be a read error, as it is one base from a much larger clone. V and J are TRBV28 and TRBJ1-1; unclear D gene. The CDR3 is made up of 13 amino acids. The V end lost 4 bases, the J end lost 1 base, and 7 bases lay between the germline ends. CDR1 is MDHEN and CDR2 is SYDVKM in the germline V gene. The CDR3 loop is CASSYWENTEAFF. The CDR3 bases are TGTGCCAGCAGTTACTGGGAGAACACTGAAGCTTTCTTT. Using reference TRBV28 and TRBJ1-1 for the parts outside the CDR3, the full variable domain is DVKVTQSSRYLVKRTGEKVFLECVQDMDHENMFWYRQDPGLGLRLIYFSYDVKMKEKGDIPEGYSVSREKKERFSLILESASTNQTSMYLCASSYWENTEAFFGQGTRLTVV.

A note on this clone: A read error may account for a junction end that differs from germline. The chain recombines TRBV5-1 with TRBJ2-2, with D perhaps matching TRBD2 (6 bases). Germline CDR1 reads SGHRS; CDR2 reads YFSETQ. This CDR3 is 11 amino acids long. The CDR3 bases are TGCGCCAGCAGCATTTCCGGGGGGCTGTTTTTT. Amino acids: CASSISGGLFF. Full variable domain (rest looked up from reference TRBV5-1 and TRBJ2-2): KAGVTQTPRYLIKTRGQQVTLSCSPISGHRSVSWYQQTPGQGLQFLFEYFSETQRNKGNFPGRFSGRQFSNSRSEMNVSTLELGDSALYLCASSISGGLFFGEGSRLTVL.

This rearrangement joins TRBV2 to TRBJ2-7, with no clear D. With 8 bases removed from V and 6 bases from J, the gap between germline ends came to 17 bases. This CDR3 spans 13 amino acids. Per germline, CDR1 SNHLY and CDR2 FYNNEI. The CDR3 here is CASDRSYALEQYF. The CDR3 DNA reads as TGTGCCAGCGATCGGAGCTACGCTCTCGAGCAGTACTTC.